Each of the 7 T cell receptor beta chains below was sequenced from the same sample in a study of CD8 T cells in Susac syndrome. An amount of RNA that ranged from 0.5 to 1 ug was reverse transcribed with random hexamers. TCRdb re-called the immunoSEQ multiplex PCR reads with MiXCR, one entry per CDR3 protein. The sample yields about 200,000 distinct CDR3 sequences, 90% to 95% seen once. Specimen: CD8+ T cells from PBMCs. These receptor sequences come from a human donor with multiple sclerosis.

This clonotype was found a few times. Written as DNA, the CDR3 is TGTGCCAGCAGCCCGACTACATCCTACGAGCAGTACTTC. It translates to CASSPTTSYEQYF. The chain joins TRBV7-8 to TRBJ2-7; D is possibly TRBD2 (5 bases). Trimming took 5 bases from V and 1 from J, leaving 9 bases between them. Germline lookup yields CDR1 SGHVS and CDR2 FQNEAQ. The CDR3 consists of 13 residues.

V usage is TRBV3-1 and J usage is TRBJ2-7, with TRBD1 identical over 7 bases. Germline V gene data show CDR1 as LGHDT and CDR2 as YNNKEL (reference sequence). V lost 0 bases, J lost 0 bases, and 2 bases stayed unmatched. The CDR3 extends over 15 amino acids. Here the CDR3 reads CASSQETGSSYEQYF. CDR3 coding DNA: TGTGCCAGCAGCCAAGAGACAGGGAGCTCCTACGAGCAGTACTTC.

The chain recombines TRBV6-5 with TRBJ2-1, with no clear D. The length of the CDR3 is 14 residues. Germline CDR1 and CDR2: MNHEY and SVGAGI. Deletions cut 8 bases from V and 0 bases from J, with 11 bases between. In nucleotides, the CDR3 is TGTGCCAGCTCCGCCCAGACCTCCTACAATGAGCAGTTCTTC. This encodes CASSAQTSYNEQFF.

This chain links TRBV4-1 with TRBJ2-2, with TRBD1 as a possible D gene (6 bases). The CDR3 is made up of 15 amino acids. V was cut by 8 bases and J by 7 bases, with 20 bases left in between. Germline CDR1 is MGHRA and CDR2 is YSYEKL. CDR3 residues: CASGQGPSYGGELFF. The CDR3 bases are TGCGCCAGCGGGCAGGGGCCTTCCTACGGCGGGGAGCTGTTTTTT.

CDR3 DNA: TGTGCCAGCAGGTGGGGACAGGGTTTCTCCTACGAGCAGTACTTC. This sequence encodes CASRWGQGFSYEQYF. The rearrangement links TRBV6-2 or TRBV6-3 to TRBJ2-7; 9 positions match TRBD1. The CDR3 is made up of 15 amino acids. V gave up 6 bases and J gave up 0 bases; unmatched junction bases: 6. Germline V lookup: CDR1 MNHEY, CDR2 SVGEGT.

The chain employs TRBV30 and TRBJ2-2; D possibly corresponds to TRBD2 (7 bases). Germline V gene lookup returns CDR1 GTSNPN and CDR2 SVGIG (reference sequence). Trimming cost V 3 bases and J 7 bases, with 12 bases left between them. The CDR3 is 13 residues long. The CDR3 coding sequence is TGTGCCTGGAGCGCGGGGGCTGGCGGGGAGCTGTTTTTT. This encodes CAWSAGAGGELFF.

The genes are TRBV13 and TRBJ2-2; D ambiguous. Trimming stripped 5 bases from V and 4 bases from J, with 11 bases between. Germline V gene sequence: CDR1 PRHDT, CDR2 FYEKMQ (reference sequence). The CDR3 covers 14 residues. CDR3 nucleotide sequence: TGTGCCAGCAGCGTTGGGCGAGCCACCGGGGAGCTGTTTTTT. It codes for CASSVGRATGELFF. Together with reference TRBV13 and TRBJ2-2, the CDR3 gives the full variable domain: AAGVIQSPRHLIKEKRETATLKCYPIPRHDTVYWYQQGPGQDPQFLISFYEKMQSDKGSIPDRFSAQQFSDYHSELNMSSLELGDSALYFCASSVGRATGELFFGEGSRLTVL.